The following is a TCR beta chain sequence with its context. Its target antigen remains unknown. No base-level quality is on record; no much larger clone is a single base apart. From the cysteine through the phenylalanine, the CDR3 covers 16 amino acids. CDR3 DNA is the only sequence kept; it has 48 bases, read in frame from the first base. The germline V gene gives CDR1 as SNHLY and CDR2 as FYNNEI. Unmatched junction bases come to 7, with V trimmed by 2 bases and J by 5 bases. The entry originates in a study of T-cell reconstitution after alpha-beta-depleted transplantation in children (dated by TCRdb to 2016 to 2018). About the investigation overall: The study quantitatively tracked T-cell immune reconstitution after TCRalphabeta/CD19-depleted allogeneic hematopoietic cell transplantation in children using TCR repertoire profiling.

Libraries were made using PCR. The data were produced on an Illumina HiSeq 2500. Molecular barcoding was employed in the preparation of TCR libraries, with unique molecular identifiers being used to normalize TCRbeta repertoire quantification. Clones were called with MiXCR by TCRdb after fastp trimmed the public reads at Q25, and only in-frame beta chains were retained. All rows with the same CDR3 protein become a single entry with the most common DNA and genes. The sample profile shows roughly 180,000 distinct CDR3 sequences; more than 12% of them were found once. Less than 15% of the sample is in the top ten clones.

The sample was PBMCs from the stem cell graft donor, taken from the stem cell graft. The chain employs TRBV2 and TRBJ2-2; TRBD2 agrees with 8 junctional bases. This clonotype was sampled from a human donor who donated a stem cell graft to a child with acute lymphoblastic leukemia. CDR3 region: CASSESVAGRTGELFF. The nucleotides are TGTGCCAGCAGTGAATCTGTAGCGGGACGAACCGGGGAGCTGTTTTTT.